The T cell receptor beta chain under discussion was sequenced for a study of shared T cell receptors in the human thymus. Method: immunoSEQ multiplex PCR; TCRdb's copy keeps in-frame clones and lacks some. The sample gives 600,000 to 900,000 clones, 70% to 90% of which show up once; about 0.011% is in the top ten. CDR1 SSHAT and CDR2 FNYEAQ come from the germline V gene (reference sequence). This CDR3 is built from 15 residues. V was clipped by 1 base and J by 3 bases, with 11 bases between them. The sample also formed part of further work on human thymus T cells. Per that paper: Reports from related research described highly overlapping thymic repertoires among unrelated individuals.

Source material: thymocytes. The chain joins TRBV7-7 to TRBJ2-3; D possibly corresponds to TRBD2 (7 bases). The receptor was isolated from a girl less than two years old with a congenital heart defect. Here the CDR3 reads CASSLGEGGTDTQYF. In nucleotides, the CDR3 is TGTGCCAGCAGCTTAGGGGAGGGGGGTACAGATACGCAGTATTTT.